Described below is a single TCR beta chain sequence and its context. These data originate in a study of blood T cell repertoires in COVID-19. The germline V and J ends were trimmed by 7 bases and 1 base, with 13 bases remaining between them. The germline V gene encodes CDR1 LNHDA and CDR2 SQIVND (reference sequence). There are 14 residues in the CDR3. The protocol was immunoSEQ multiplex PCR, while the TCRdb copy is restricted to in-frame clones and leaves out a portion. The sample holds nearly 300,000 clones; about 91% are singletons and the top ten take over 6%. What was sequenced was peripheral blood. This receptor was taken from a woman between 25 and 40 years old who had recovered from COVID-19. The chain uses TRBV19 and TRBJ1-1; the D gene is possibly TRBD1 (6 bases). The CDR3 is CASKTDRSNTEAFF. DNA of the CDR3: TGTGCCAGTAAGACGGACAGATCGAACACTGAAGCTTTCTTT.